This T cell receptor (beta chain) was retrieved from a study of neurological immune-mediated disorders. TCRdb independently ran MiXCR on the 5' RACE reads; one entry per CDR3 protein. Seen here are under 130,000 distinct CDR3 sequences, approximately 10% observed once, and the top ten hold more than 2.5%. Time point noted: longitudinal time-point 3. The CDR3 spans 15 residues. Trimming removed 7 bases at V and 4 bases at J, with 17 bases between. Germline V gene data show CDR1 as MNHEY and CDR2 as SVGAGI. Sequenced sample: PBMCs. The chain couples TRBV6-5 to TRBJ2-1; D might be TRBD2 (5 bases). The source of this sequence is a female donor with HTLV-1-associated myelopathy (HAM/TSP). In nucleotides, the CDR3 is TGTGCCAGCACCCAGGACGCCCCGGGGTACAATGAGCAGTTCTTC. It yields the protein CASTQDAPGYNEQFF.